Shown below are 27 T cell receptor beta chains from a single sample sequenced in a study of blood T cell repertoires in COVID-19. The protocol was immunoSEQ multiplex PCR, while the TCRdb copy is restricted to in-frame clones and leaves out a portion. The table records 95,000 to 150,000 clones, roughly 89% of them present only once. Sequencing was carried out using peripheral blood. The receptors stem from a man aged 40-49 years with acute or convalescent COVID-19.

J is TRBJ1-5 and V is TRBV9; tentatively, D is TRBD1 (5 bases). Germline V gene lookup returns CDR1 SGDLS and CDR2 YYNGEE. The V end was cut by 0 bases, the J end by 7 bases, with 14 bases between. The CDR3 length is 15 residues. CDR3 protein: CASSVGARADQPQHF. The CDR3 nucleotides read TGTGCCAGCAGCGTAGGGGCCAGGGCCGACCAGCCCCAGCATTTT.

In DNA form, the CDR3 reads TGTGCCAGCAGCCAAGAGATTGGTCGACAGGGGAAGGAAGAGACCCAGTACTTC. This translates into CASSQEIGRQGKEETQYF. The V and J genes are TRBV3-1 (or the pseudogene TRBV3-2) and TRBJ2-5; the match to TRBD1 covers 8 bases. Germline V CDR1 and CDR2: LGHDT, YNNKEL (reference sequence). The trim removed 0 bases at V and 3 bases at J, leaving 12 bases unmatched. This CDR3 is 18 amino acids long.

This clone is a singleton in its sample. The chain carries TRBV19 and TRBJ1-2; 12 nucleotides align to TRBD1. The CDR3 is 16 amino acids. The trim removed 3 bases at V and 6 bases at J, leaving 8 bases unmatched. CDR1 and CDR2 from the germline V gene are LNHDA and SQIVND (reference sequence). The DNA for the CDR3 is TGTGCCAGTAGTATCCTCCGGGACAGGGGGCGCGATGGCTACACCTTC. The encoded protein is CASSILRDRGRDGYTF.

This chain connects TRBV5-8 to TRBJ1-4; tentative D call: TRBD1 (5 bases). This CDR3 has 15 amino acids. V gave up 0 bases and J gave up 8 bases, with 14 bases separating them. The germline gives CDR1 SGHTS, CDR2 YDEGEE. Here the CDR3 DNA reads TGTGCCAGCAGCTTGGAATTCAGGGAAATAGAAAAACTGTTTTTT. Protein: CASSLEFREIEKLFF.

This chain connects TRBV3-1 (or the pseudogene TRBV3-2) to TRBJ1-1; D is perhaps TRBD1 (6 bases). Germline lookup yields CDR1 LGHDT and CDR2 YNNKEL (reference sequence). This CDR3 region has 16 residues. Trimming left V 0 bases short and J 3 bases short, with 14 bases between. Here the CDR3 reads CASSQEAGAIYTEAFF. Written as DNA, the CDR3 is TGTGCCAGCAGCCAAGAGGCAGGGGCGATATACACTGAAGCTTTCTTT.

This chain joins TRBV5-4 and TRBJ1-1, with D perhaps matching TRBD1 (5 bases). V lost 5 bases and J lost 10, with 18 bases in between. Germline-derived CDR1 and CDR2 are SGHNT and YYREEE (reference sequence). The CDR3 consists of 13 residues. This CDR3 reads CASRLDSFQRAFF. CDR3 in DNA: TGTGCCAGCAGATTAGACAGCTTTCAACGAGCTTTCTTT. The variable domain in full, with the rest retrieved from reference TRBV5-4 and TRBJ1-1, is ETGVTQSPTHLIKTRGQQVTLRCSSQSGHNTVSWYQQALGQGPQFIFQYYREEENGRGNFPPRFSGLQFPNYSSELNVNALELDDSALYLCASRLDSFQRAFFGQGTRLTVV.

The rearrangement uses TRBV18 and TRBJ2-1; possible D gene TRBD1, 6 bases. Trimming took 2 bases from V and 2 from J, leaving 13 bases between them. This CDR3 is built from 16 residues. Germline CDR1 reads KGHSH; CDR2 reads LQKENI. The CDR3 spells CASSPRDTYPYNEQFF. The CDR3 DNA is TGTGCCAGCTCACCAAGGGACACCTATCCCTACAATGAGCAGTTCTTC.

The rearrangement joins TRBV30 to TRBJ2-2, with D possibly being TRBD1 (6 bases). The V end was cut by 0 bases, the J end by 0 bases, with 11 bases between. Germline V gene lookup returns CDR1 GTSNPN and CDR2 SVGIG (reference sequence). The CDR3 consists of 16 residues. CDR3 sequence: CAWSVLRDTNTGELFF. In DNA, the CDR3 is TGTGCCTGGAGTGTACTGAGGGACACGAACACCGGGGAGCTGTTTTTT.

The CDR3, as DNA: TGTGCCAGCAGCTTAGAGTCCTCAAGCTCACATGAGCAGTTCTTC. This encodes CASSLESSSSHEQFF. This sequence joins TRBV7-3 and TRBJ2-1; D unclear. V was trimmed by 2 bases and J by 8 bases, leaving 16 bases between them. The CDR3 sequence is 15 residues long. CDR1 SGHTA and CDR2 FQGTGA come from the germline V gene.

The genes are TRBV6-5 and TRBJ1-4, with D uncertain. Germline loops: CDR1 MNHEY, CDR2 SVGAGI. The CDR3 extends over 14 amino acids. Trimming took 5 bases from V and 5 from J, leaving 12 bases between them. The CDR3 DNA follows: TGTGCCAGCAGTCACCTCACACAGAATGAAAAACTGTTTTTT. Residues: CASSHLTQNEKLFF.

The chain recombines TRBV19 with TRBJ1-2; D not resolved. Germline values: CDR1 LNHDA, CDR2 SQIVND (reference sequence). Trimming cost V 4 bases and J 6 bases, with 15 bases left between them. The CDR3 contains 14 residues. The CDR3 sequence: CASSKHERRNGYTF. CDR3 nucleotides: TGTGCCAGTAGTAAGCACGAGCGAAGGAATGGCTACACCTTC.

The gene calls are TRBV12-5 and TRBJ1-3, with TRBD1 matching 7 bases. V lost 5 bases to trimming and J lost 0 bases; unmatched junction nucleotides: 7. CDR3 size: 16 residues. Germline CDR1 LGHNT, CDR2 FRNRAP. CDR3 DNA sequence: TGTGCTAGTGGTCCCCGGACAGGCATCTCTGGAAACACCATATATTTT. The encoded protein is CASGPRTGISGNTIYF.

The chain has TRBV6-5 and TRBJ1-5; 7 positions agree with TRBD1. This CDR3 has 12 residues. CDR1 and CDR2 (germline): MNHEY, SVGAGI. Trimming removed 8 bases from V and 2 bases from J; junction bases left unmatched: 0. CDR3 region: CASGTGNQPQHF. CDR3 bases: TGTGCCAGCGGGACAGGCAATCAGCCCCAGCATTTT.

The CDR3 DNA sequence: TGTGCCAGCAGCTGGCGGGTGGGGATAGGAACTGAAGCTTTCTTT. It yields the protein CASSWRVGIGTEAFF. This chain links TRBV5-6 with TRBJ1-1; D call uncertain. The germline V and J ends were trimmed by 3 bases and 5 bases, with 17 bases remaining between them. Germline V gives CDR1 SGHDT, CDR2 YYEEEE. CDR3 size: 15 residues.

The rearrangement joins TRBV21-1 to TRBJ1-6; the DNA was not used to check the table's D call, TRBD1. TRBV21-1 counts as a pseudogene. The CDR3 totals 16 residues. Here the CDR3 DNA reads TGTGCCAGCAGCAAGCAGGGTGAGGACAGGAATTCACCCCTCCACTTT. Translating it yields CASSKQGEDRNSPLHF.

About this clone: The sample carries other DNA sequences with the same CDR3. The J gene is TRBJ2-2, the V gene TRBV30; 9 bases match TRBD1. CDR3 length equals 15 residues. Germline CDR1 and CDR2: GTSNPN and SVGIG (reference sequence). With 2 bases clipped from V and 4 bases from J, the junction kept 5 bases outside the gene matches. The CDR3 protein is CAWSSDRGGTGELFF. DNA of the CDR3: TGTGCCTGGAGTTCGGACAGGGGTGGCACCGGGGAGCTGTTTTTT.

The J gene is TRBJ2-2, the V gene TRBV5-6; 8 bases fit TRBD2. CDR3 length: 17 residues. Trimming took 0 bases from V and 6 from J; bases not matched to a gene: 10. CDR1 is SGHDT and CDR2 is YYEEEE in the germline V gene. In nucleotides, the CDR3 is TGTGCCAGCAGCTTGGCCGCTGCGGGAGGAAGATCCGGGGAGCTGTTTTTT. It yields the protein CASSLAAAGGRSGELFF.

The chain joins TRBV7-6 to TRBJ2-3, with 13 bases matching TRBD2. With 4 bases clipped from V and 7 bases from J, the junction kept 5 bases outside the gene matches. This CDR3 is built from 15 residues. Germline V gene lookup returns CDR1 SGHVS and CDR2 FNYEAQ. The CDR3 nucleotides are TGTGCCAGCAGCTCGACTAGCGGGAGGCAAAATACGCAGTATTTT. Translation gives CASSSTSGRQNTQYF.

The chain has TRBV27 and TRBJ1-2, with D possibly TRBD1 on 5 matching bases. The CDR3 is made up of 14 amino acids. Trimming stripped 6 bases from V and 4 bases from J, with 15 bases between. Germline V CDR1 and CDR2: MNHEY, SMNVEV (reference sequence). The CDR3: CASRDTGRGYGYTF. The CDR3 DNA is TGTGCCAGCAGGGATACAGGTCGCGGCTATGGCTACACCTTC.

The table lists this clone with a count of one. The chain links TRBV30 to TRBJ2-1, with D tentatively TRBD1 (6 bases). Trimming pared 8 bases from V and 2 bases from J, leaving 16 bases between. The CDR3 is 14 residues long. CDR1 and CDR2 (germline): GTSNPN, SVGIG (reference sequence). The DNA of the CDR3 is TGTGCCGGCATCCAGGGGTTGGCCTACAATGAGCAGTTCTTC. Amino acid sequence: CAGIQGLAYNEQFF.

The V call is TRBV30, the J call TRBJ1-1, with 9 bases aligning to TRBD1. The CDR3 is 13 amino acids. Trimming cost V 5 bases and J 2 bases; bases outside gene matches: 3. Looked up from germline, CDR1 is GTSNPN and CDR2 is SVGIG (reference sequence). The CDR3 sequence: CAWGQGYNTEAFF. CDR3 sequence (DNA): TGTGCCTGGGGACAGGGGTACAACACTGAAGCTTTCTTT.

The chain combines TRBV28 with TRBJ2-1; the match to TRBD2 covers 10 bases. This CDR3 has 13 residues. The V gene end was trimmed by 9 bases and the J gene end by 5 bases; junction bases not matched to a gene: 4. The V gene's germline CDR1 is MDHEN and CDR2 SYDVKM. CDR3 amino acids: CARLAGYNNEQFF. Here the CDR3 DNA reads TGTGCCAGACTAGCGGGGTACAACAATGAGCAGTTCTTC.

J is TRBJ1-2 and V is TRBV6-5, with TRBD1 matching over 9 bases. The junction had 5 bases not matched to a gene; V was cut back by 2 bases and J by 4 bases. There are 15 residues in the CDR3. Per germline, CDR1 MNHEY and CDR2 SVGAGI. The CDR3 is CASSYRGQGLYGYTF. DNA for the CDR3: TGTGCCAGCAGTTACCGCGGACAGGGGCTCTATGGCTACACCTTC.

V gene TRBV27 combines with J gene TRBJ1-2, with TRBD1 as a possible D gene (6 bases). Trimming shortened V by 0 bases and J by 8 bases, and 22 bases separated the two germline ends. The CDR3 has 17 amino acids. CDR1 is MNHEY, CDR2 SMNVEV, per germline (reference sequence). In DNA, the CDR3 is TGTGCCAGCAGTTTATCGGGTGCGTTGGGGGGGCGTGGAGGCTACACCTTC. Translating gives CASSLSGALGGRGGYTF.

Written as DNA, the CDR3 is TGTGCCAGCAGCTCCCAGGGAGGAAGCAATGAGCAGTTCTTC. It codes for CASSSQGGSNEQFF. This chain connects TRBV5-4 to TRBJ2-1; a possible D gene is TRBD2 (6 bases). The CDR3 is 14 residues long. Germline V CDR1 and CDR2: SGHNT, YYREEE (reference sequence). The germline V and J ends were trimmed by 3 bases and 6 bases, with 13 bases remaining between them.

This rearrangement joins TRBV29-1 to TRBJ2-1, with D uncertain. Trimming took 7 bases from V and 5 from J, leaving 9 bases between them. The CDR3 runs 11 residues. Germline assignment: CDR1 SQVTM and CDR2 ANQGSEA. The CDR3 nucleotides read TGCAGCGCCGCTATAGACAATGAGCAGTTCTTC. Its translation is CSAAIDNEQFF.

Here the CDR3 reads CASRVEQAAYEQYF. CDR3 nucleotides: TGTGCCAGCAGGGTCGAGCAGGCTGCCTACGAGCAGTACTTC. The chain couples TRBV5-5 to TRBJ2-7; D is undetermined. V was trimmed by 5 bases and J by 2 bases, leaving 14 bases between them. Germline CDR1 SGHKS, CDR2 YYEKEE (reference sequence). This CDR3 has 14 amino acids.